Each of the 9 T cell receptor beta chains below was sequenced from the same sample in a study of shared clonotypes between healthy human individuals. Positive CCR7 selection of CD45RO-negative cells yielded the naive CD8 cells, and terminally differentiated effector memory CD45RA+ cells were excluded. This table comes from immunoSEQ multiplex PCR, and its TCRdb copy is limited to in-frame clones, with some not included. The sample records about 1,800,000 clones, about 95% being singletons. Sequences were obtained from naive CD8+ T cells sorted from blood. The source is a man between 18 and 29 years old in good health.

This clone was detected only once. This chain joins TRBV6-1 and TRBJ2-7, with D maybe TRBD2 (6 bases). The germline V gene encodes CDR1 MNHNS and CDR2 SASEGT. The CDR3 length is 14 residues. Trimming cost V 2 bases and J 6 bases, with 14 bases left between them. The CDR3 nucleotides read TGTGCCAGCAGTGAACTCGGGAGCTGGGCCGAGCAGTACTTC. This sequence encodes CASSELGSWAEQYF.

The V and J genes are TRBV27 and TRBJ2-6; D may be TRBD1 (5 bases). The CDR3 loop spans 16 amino acids. Germline CDR1 and CDR2: MNHEY and SMNVEV (reference sequence). The V gene lost 3 bases and the J gene lost 0 bases, with 9 bases spanning the gap. The CDR3 sequence is CASSFAGFSGANVLTF. The DNA for the CDR3 is TGTGCCAGCAGTTTCGCAGGGTTCTCTGGGGCCAACGTCCTGACTTTC.

V usage is TRBV27 and J usage is TRBJ2-7, with D maybe TRBD1 (5 bases). This CDR3 region has 13 residues. V was clipped by 2 bases and J by 5 bases, with 10 bases between them. Looked up from germline, CDR1 is MNHEY and CDR2 is SMNVEV (reference sequence). The CDR3 nucleotides are TGTGCCAGCAGTTTAGACAGTCAGCACGAGCAGTACTTC. Translating gives CASSLDSQHEQYF.

The V and J genes are TRBV27 and TRBJ2-7; the D is unclear. The CDR3 sequence is 15 residues long. The germline V gene has CDR1 MNHEY and CDR2 SMNVEV (reference sequence). Trimming shortened V by 7 bases and J by 3 bases, and 19 bases separated the two germline ends. CDR3 loop: CASMSGYQQNYEQYF. The DNA of the CDR3 is TGTGCCAGCATGTCGGGTTACCAGCAGAACTACGAGCAGTACTTC.

The V call is TRBV7-9, the J call TRBJ2-3; 8 nucleotides match TRBD2. J gave up 5 bases and V 5 bases, and 9 bases lay outside the gene matches. The CDR3 has 15 amino acids. Germline V CDR1 and CDR2: SEHNR, FQNEAQ (reference sequence). The CDR3 nucleotides read TGTGCCAGCAGCCCAGAGCGGGGGTCGGTAGATACGCAGTATTTT. Its translation: CASSPERGSVDTQYF. Based on the CDR3 plus reference TRBV7-9 and TRBJ2-3, the full variable domain is DTGVSQNPRHKITKRGQNVTFRCDPISEHNRLYWYRQTLGQGPEFLTYFQNEAQLEKSRLLSDRFSAERPKGSFSTLEIQRTEQGDSAMYLCASSPERGSVDTQYFGPGTRLTVL.

Of note for this clone: Other DNA sequences within the sample encode an identical CDR3. The rearrangement joins TRBV28 to TRBJ1-5, with a weak D call TRBD1 (5 bases). This CDR3 region has 14 residues. V gave up 8 bases and J gave up 5 bases, with 16 bases separating them. CDR1 and CDR2 from the germline V gene are MDHEN and SYDVKM. The CDR3 nucleotides are TGTGCCAGCTCTCTTCTGCGGGGGGATCAGCCCCAGCATTTT. This codes for CASSLLRGDQPQHF.

The genes are TRBV27 and TRBJ2-7; D unresolved. CDR1 is MNHEY, CDR2 SMNVEV, per germline (reference sequence). V lost 3 bases, J lost 2 bases, and 11 bases lay in between. This CDR3 is 14 amino acids long. CDR3 sequence (DNA): TGTGCCAGCAGTTTTTCCCACCTACCCTACGAGCAGTACTTC. Residues: CASSFSHLPYEQYF.

The J gene is TRBJ1-1, the V gene TRBV5-6, with a weak D call TRBD1 (5 bases). Trimming shortened V by 0 bases and J by 4 bases, and 13 bases separated the two germline ends. Germline loops: CDR1 SGHDT, CDR2 YYEEEE. The CDR3 runs 15 residues. The CDR3 sequence: CASSLEPGLVTEAFF. The CDR3 DNA reads as TGTGCCAGCAGCTTGGAACCAGGGCTAGTCACTGAAGCTTTCTTT. Combining the CDR3 with reference TRBV5-6 and TRBJ1-1 gives the whole variable domain DAGVTQSPTHLIKTRGQQVTLRCSPKSGHDTVSWYQQALGQGPQFIFQYYEEEERQRGNFPDRFSGHQFPNYSSELNVNALLLGDSALYLCASSLEPGLVTEAFFGQGTRLTVV.

As regards this clone: In the same sample, other DNA sequences code for this CDR3. This chain links TRBV5-1 with TRBJ2-1; TRBD2 aligns across 9 bases. Germline loops: CDR1 SGHRS, CDR2 YFSETQ. With V trimmed by 2 bases and J by 5 bases, 5 bases remained unmatched. CDR3 size: 15 residues. The CDR3: CASSLAGGPNNEQFF. Written as DNA, the CDR3 is TGCGCCAGCAGCTTAGCGGGGGGCCCCAACAATGAGCAGTTCTTC.